This T cell receptor (beta chain) derives from a study of OX40 agonist ivuxolimab in advanced cancers. Findings of the study overall: Dose levels from 0.1 to 3.0 mg/kg saw CD4+ and CD8+ blood T cells expand clonally by week 6. Among T cells, CD8+ cells averaged more expanded clones than CD4+ cells.

Here immunoSEQ multiplex PCR was the method, and the copy in TCRdb shows in-frame clones only, minus some. The sample contains some 99,000 clones, about 86% of which appear only once. Of note for this clone: Its antigen remains unknown.

This CDR3 has 12 amino acids. Germline CDR1 is LGHNA and CDR2 is YNFKEQ. V dropped 5 bases and J dropped 0 bases, with 5 bases sitting between them. The sequence was obtained from an adult with an advanced solid tumor such as melanoma, head and neck, liver or kidney cancer. The sample was CD4+ or CD8+ T cells sorted from blood, taken in a trial of the OX40 agonist ivuxolimab. The rearrangement uses TRBV4-2 and TRBJ2-7; D not certain. The chain's CDR3 is CASSGHSYEQYF. DNA for the CDR3: TGTGCCAGCAGCGGTCACTCCTACGAGCAGTACTTC.